This T cell receptor beta chain was observed in a study of blood T cells in healthy people across ages (dated by TCRdb to between 2015 and 2016). For the study in its entirety: In model experiments, template switching captured roughly one uniquely barcoded TCR beta cDNA molecule for every two T cells. The study measured age-related changes in TCR beta repertoire diversity using deep sequencing normalized with unique cDNA molecular identifiers. Four age groups were formed from the donors: young (average approximately 16 years), middle-aged (approximately 42), aged (62) and long-lived (less than 85). For two donors (one aged 18 to 30 and one aged 80 or older), the study analyzed two additional independent replicas of 1 million unique cDNA reads from the same blood draw. The study at large found these results: Estimates of total diversity based on one million sequenced T cells were considered lower bounds and underestimates. Bulk unsorted PBMC profiling prevented conclusive comparison of naive and antigen-experienced compartments. The CMV infection status of donors was not known, potentially confounding age-related changes in expanded clonotypes. Compared with the aged group, the long-lived group had more naive CD4+ T cells, fewer expanded clones and increased TCR diversity, a pattern suggesting age selection. As age increased, observed TCR beta diversity per million T cells dropped in a roughly linear way, and a significant reduction was already evident by age 40. A strong correlation was found between observed TCR beta diversity and the percentage of naive T cells measured by flow cytometry.

The roughly 39 donors, aged roughly 6 to 95 years, were systemically healthy Caucasian individuals from Russia. Each donor gave ten milliliters of peripheral blood, drawn into EDTA-treated Vacutainer tubes. Ficoll-Paque density-gradient centrifugation was used to isolate PBMCs, with at least 7 million per sample. Trizol reagent was used to extract total RNA from PBMCs, with at least 6 micrograms per sample. For every donor, flow cytometry on a PBMC aliquot measured the percentage of naive CD45RAhigh/CD27high T cells. To prepare the library, 5' RACE was applied. Reads for this sample came from an Illumina HiSeq 2500. A second roughly 7 to 12 cycle PCR used a sample-barcoded 5' primer and a J-beta primer mix. Each TCR beta cDNA molecule received a unique molecular identifier from a template-switch 5' adaptor carrying 12 random nucleotides. Each sample yielded at least 3 million CDR3-containing paired-end reads. First-strand cDNA synthesis was performed from all RNA using the Mint cDNA synthesis kit, with priming by a TRBC-specific oligonucleotide. Following uracil-DNA glycosylase treatment, a first 18-cycle PCR with universal primers M1SS and BC2_uni_R was performed on all cDNA. The authors' analysis ran thus. For normalization, 1 million high-quality reads were randomly selected from each sample, with every read carrying a distinct molecular identifier. Instead of being binned into consensus sequences, reads that shared molecular identifiers were thrown out. MiTCR, with a Q25 quality threshold and the strictest error-elimination algorithm, was used for CDR3 identification, clonotype clustering and error correction. A nonparametric unseen species model with Euler transformation was used to estimate a lower bound on total TCR beta diversity. TCRdb ran its own pipeline on the public reads, namely fastp trimming at Q25 and MiXCR clone calling, and kept in-frame beta chains. Rows are unified per CDR3 protein, each entry keeping the most common DNA and genes. TCRdb, rather than the study authors, made the V and J calls. For this sample the table gives hundreds of thousands of distinct CDR3 sequences, of which less than 25% were detected only once. Jointly, the top ten make up 8.5% to 9.5% of the sample.

The CDR3 covers 17 residues, taking in both the cysteine and the phenylalanine. Only the CDR3 portion is preserved as DNA: 51 bases, with reading frame beginning at the first base. CDR1 MGHRA and CDR2 YSYEKL are derived from the germline V gene. V lost 4 bases and J lost 4 bases, and the count of bases not matched to a germline gene is 10. This clonotype was counted only a few times. There is no known antigen for this receptor. The sample holds no much larger clone one base away, and base qualities are not on file. The sample also formed part of further work on T cells of mothers and their children. The second publication reports: Nine systemically healthy Caucasian individuals, comprising three mothers and their six children, were included as donors. cDNA synthesis used all of the extracted RNA, with 1.5 ug of RNA in each 15 ul reaction. Sample barcodes and 2-4 random nucleotides were added via the M1S primer in the second PCR. Each mother yielded over 9.5 million TCR beta CDR3 reads and each child 3 million or so reads. Thymic selection shapes the output of TCR recombination in a similar way in related and unrelated pairs, and inherited differences have a minor effect. Normalized repertoire overlap in related mother-child pairs was always slightly higher than in unrelated mother-child pairs, but the difference was never significant. No persistent microchimeric T cell clones were found, with a detection sensitivity of 85 to 100 clones per million clonotypes. Deep NGS was used in the study to compare the TCR beta repertoires of mothers and children and to look for features that separate related mother-child pairs from unrelated individuals. Mothers averaged about 40 +/- 4 years of age and children averaged around 10 +/- 4 years. Libraries were sequenced on Illumina HiSeq 2000 with 100+100 nt paired-end reads after adapter ligation with NEBNext reagents. To prevent cross-contamination, the mother and child libraries were prepared one month apart and sequenced in separate runs. Between about 500,000 and 2,300,000 distinct TCR beta clonotypes were identified per donor. Naive TCR beta clonotypes were estimated from low-frequency clonotypes matched to each donor's FACS-determined naive share, without sorting.

The V and J genes are TRBV4-1 and TRBJ2-2, with TRBD2 identical over 9 junction bases. This clonotype was sampled from a boy younger than 18 in good health. Sequenced input: blood. The CDR3 region: CASSPRPGLAATGELFF. The nucleotide sequence is given as TGCGCCAGCAGCCCGCGTCCGGGACTAGCCGCCACCGGGGAGCTGTTTTTT.